This TCR beta chain was recorded in a study of long-term antiretroviral therapy in people with HIV. General study points: Controls had broader CDR3 length ranges than HIV repertoires did.

The CDR3 totals 13 residues. Trimming took off 4 bases at V and 7 bases at J, with 10 bases between the two ends. CDR1 and CDR2 from the germline V gene are MGHDK and SYGVNS. About this clone: Its specificity is unknown.

At survey level, the immunoSEQ assay was run in its v3.0 version. Only in-frame clones appear in the TCRdb table, and some are missing; sequencing was by immunoSEQ multiplex PCR. The data contain 25,000 to 30,000 clones, around 90% of them singletons. The sequences come from unsorted PBMCs, collected 5.2 years after starting antiretroviral therapy. This clonotype was sampled from a woman in her thirties or forties with HIV. V is TRBV25-1 and J is TRBJ1-4; D remains unclear. The CDR3, as DNA: TGTGCCAGCAGTGTACCGGGAGCTGAAAAACTGTTTTTT. It is translated as CASSVPGAEKLFF.